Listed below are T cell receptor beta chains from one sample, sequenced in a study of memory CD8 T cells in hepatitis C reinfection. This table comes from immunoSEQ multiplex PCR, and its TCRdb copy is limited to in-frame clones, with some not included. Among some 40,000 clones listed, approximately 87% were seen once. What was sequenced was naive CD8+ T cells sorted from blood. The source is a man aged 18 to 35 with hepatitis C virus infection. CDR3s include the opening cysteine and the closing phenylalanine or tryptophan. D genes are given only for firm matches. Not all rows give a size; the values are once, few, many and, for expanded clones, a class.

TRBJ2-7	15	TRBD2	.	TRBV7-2	TGTGCCAGCAGCTTCTACAGCGGGACCGACTACGAGCAGTACTTC	CASSFYSGTDYEQYF
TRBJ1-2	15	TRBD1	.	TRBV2	TGTGCCAGCAGGGAAGGGACAGGGTCTAACTATGGCTACACCTTC	CASREGTGSNYGYTF
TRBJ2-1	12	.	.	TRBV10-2	TGCGCCAGCAGTGTGTTCAACAATGAGCAGTTCTTC	CASSVFNNEQFF
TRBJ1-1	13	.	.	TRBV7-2	TGTGCCAGCAGGGAGGGAGCAAACACTGAAGCTTTCTTT	CASREGANTEAFF
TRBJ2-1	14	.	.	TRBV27	TGTGCCAGCAGTTTAGGGGGGACTCCCAATGAGCAGTTCTTC	CASSLGGTPNEQFF
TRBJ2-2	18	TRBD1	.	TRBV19	TGTGCCAGTAGTATAGATAGGGGACAGGGGATGAACACCGGGGAGCTGTTTTTT	CASSIDRGQGMNTGELFF
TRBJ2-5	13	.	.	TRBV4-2	TGTGCCAGCAGCCAAGGGACTCAAGAGACCCAGTACTTC	CASSQGTQETQYF
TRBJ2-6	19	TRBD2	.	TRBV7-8	TGTGCCAGCAGCCTGGACCCGCGGGGGGACCCATCTGGGGCCAACGTCCTGACTTTC	CASSLDPRGDPSGANVLTF
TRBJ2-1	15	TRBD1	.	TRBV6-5	TGTGCCAGCAGTTACGGGACAGGGGTTTGGAATGAGCAGTTCTTC	CASSYGTGVWNEQFF
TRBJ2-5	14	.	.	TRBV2	TGTGCCAGTCTTAACAGGGTCCTTCAAGAGACCCAGTACTTC	CASLNRVLQETQYF
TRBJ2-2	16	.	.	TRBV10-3	TGTGCCATCAGTGCGGTGGTGGCAGGGAACACCGGGGAGCTGTTTTTT	CAISAVVAGNTGELFF
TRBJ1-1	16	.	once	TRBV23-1	TGCGCCAGCAGTCAAGACATGAGTCCTCCGAACACTGAAGCTTTCTTT	CASSQDMSPPNTEAFF
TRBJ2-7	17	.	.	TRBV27	TGTGCCAGCAGCATGAAGGGGGCAGACGGGAGTAGCTACGAGCAGTACTTC	CASSMKGADGSSYEQYF
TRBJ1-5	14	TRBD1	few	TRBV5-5	TGTGCCAGCAGCTTGTGGGACAGTCATCAGCCCCAGCATTTT	CASSLWDSHQPQHF
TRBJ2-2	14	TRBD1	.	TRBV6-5	TGTGCCAGCAGCACAGGGGATGTCACCGGGGAGCTGTTTTTT	CASSTGDVTGELFF
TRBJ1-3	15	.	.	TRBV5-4	TGTGCCAGCAGCCCTCCAGGAGGGACTGGAAACACCATATATTTT	CASSPPGGTGNTIYF
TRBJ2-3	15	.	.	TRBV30	TGTGCCTGGAGTGTCCCCGGGAGTCTTACAGATACGCAGTATTTT	CAWSVPGSLTDTQYF
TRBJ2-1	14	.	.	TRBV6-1	TGTGCCAGCAGGAGGCTGACAGCCTTAGATGAGCAGTTCTTC	CASRRLTALDEQFF
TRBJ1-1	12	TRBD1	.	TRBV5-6	TGTGCCAGCAGCTCGGGGGACAGTGAAGCTTTCTTT	CASSSGDSEAFF
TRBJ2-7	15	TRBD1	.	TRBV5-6	TGTGCCAGCAGCCCTACTCCGGGACAGAACTACGAGCAGTACTTC	CASSPTPGQNYEQYF
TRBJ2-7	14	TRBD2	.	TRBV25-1	TGTGCCAGCAGTGAGGTCGGGACTACCTACGAGCAGTACTTC	CASSEVGTTYEQYF
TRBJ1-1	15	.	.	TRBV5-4	TGTGCCAGCAGCTTACCCCGACAGAGACACACTGAAGCTTTCTTT	CASSLPRQRHTEAFF
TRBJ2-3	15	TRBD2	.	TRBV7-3	TGTGCCAGCAGCGTTACTAGCGGTCTCACAGATACGCAGTATTTT	CASSVTSGLTDTQYF
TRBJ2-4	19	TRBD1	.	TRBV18	TGTGCCAGCTCACCACCCCTGGGCAGGGGGCGTACAGCCAAAAACATTCAGTACTTC	CASSPPLGRGRTAKNIQYF
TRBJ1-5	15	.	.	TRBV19	TGTGCCATCTCCGCGGGAGGCCGTAGCAATCAGCCCCAGCATTTT	CAISAGGRSNQPQHF
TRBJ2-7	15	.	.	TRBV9	TGTGCCAGCAGCCCCCGCGGAGTCCAAACCTACGAGCAGTACTTC	CASSPRGVQTYEQYF
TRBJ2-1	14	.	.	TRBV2	TGTGCCAGCAGTGCCCCGACAGTGAGCAATGAGCAGTTCTTC	CASSAPTVSNEQFF
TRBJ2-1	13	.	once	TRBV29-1	TGCAGCGTTGAAGCACCTAGCTACAATGAGCAGTTCTTC	CSVEAPSYNEQFF
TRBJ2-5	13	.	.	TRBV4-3	TGCGCCAGCAGCCAAGAAGGAGCAGAGACCCAGTACTTC	CASSQEGAETQYF
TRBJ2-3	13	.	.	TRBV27	TGTGCCAGCAGTTTACTTCGCACAGATACGCAGTATTTT	CASSLLRTDTQYF
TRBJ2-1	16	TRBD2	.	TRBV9	TGTGCCAGCAGCCCCAGGGGACTAGCGGGAGTGGATGAGCAGTTCTTC	CASSPRGLAGVDEQFF